This T cell receptor (beta chain) was found in a study of cytomegalovirus exposure and HLA in healthy donors. Findings and caveats of the study: Published work reported that the classifier diagnosed cytomegalovirus status with high specificity and sensitivity.

To note about this clone: Its antigen is undetermined.

The CDR3 loop spans 14 amino acids. J gave up 3 bases and V 3 bases, and 3 bases lay outside the gene matches. Germline lookup yields CDR1 GTSNPN and CDR2 SVGIG (reference sequence). PCR was performed using 60 Vbeta and 13 Jbeta primers. Libraries were prepared by immunoSEQ multiplex PCR; TCRdb keeps only in-frame clonotypes and omits some of them. The data show approximately 130,000 clones, 85% to 90% seen once. The V gene is TRBV30, the J gene TRBJ2-2; 8 nucleotides line up with TRBD1. The sequencing input was PBMCs. This receptor was identified in a woman aged 25 to 39 in good health and CMV-seropositive. CDR3 sequence reads: CAWSRGQYTGELFF. CDR3 sequence (DNA): TGTGCCTGGAGCAGGGGGCAGTACACCGGGGAGCTGTTTTTT.